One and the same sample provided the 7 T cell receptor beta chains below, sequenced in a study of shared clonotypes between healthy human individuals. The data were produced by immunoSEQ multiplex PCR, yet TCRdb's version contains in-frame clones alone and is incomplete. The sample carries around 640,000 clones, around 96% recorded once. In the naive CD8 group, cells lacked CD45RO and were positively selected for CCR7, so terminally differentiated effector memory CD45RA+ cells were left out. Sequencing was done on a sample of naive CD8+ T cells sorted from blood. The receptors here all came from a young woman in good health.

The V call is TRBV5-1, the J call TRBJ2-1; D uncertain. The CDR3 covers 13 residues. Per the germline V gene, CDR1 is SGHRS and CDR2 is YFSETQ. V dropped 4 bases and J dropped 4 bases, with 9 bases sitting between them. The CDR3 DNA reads TGCGCCAGCAGCCTCGACAATTACAATGAGCAGTTCTTC. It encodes CASSLDNYNEQFF. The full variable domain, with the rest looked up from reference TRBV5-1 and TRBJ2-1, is KAGVTQTPRYLIKTRGQQVTLSCSPISGHRSVSWYQQTPGQGLQFLFEYFSETQRNKGNFPGRFSGRQFSNSRSEMNVSTLELGDSALYLCASSLDNYNEQFFGPGTRLTVL.

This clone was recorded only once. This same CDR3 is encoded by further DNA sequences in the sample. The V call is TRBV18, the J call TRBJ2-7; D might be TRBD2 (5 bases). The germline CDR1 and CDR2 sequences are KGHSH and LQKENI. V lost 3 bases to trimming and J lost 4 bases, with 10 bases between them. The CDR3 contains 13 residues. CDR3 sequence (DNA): TGTGCCAGCTCACCTCCGGACTCGTACGAGCAGTACTTC. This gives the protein CASSPPDSYEQYF.

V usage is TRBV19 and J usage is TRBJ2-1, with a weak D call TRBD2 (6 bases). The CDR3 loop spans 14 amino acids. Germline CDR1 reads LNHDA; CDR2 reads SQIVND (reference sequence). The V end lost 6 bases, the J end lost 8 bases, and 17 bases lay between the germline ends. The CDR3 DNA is TGTGCCAGTAGCGGGAGCTATATGGGGGATGAGCAGTTCTTC. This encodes CASSGSYMGDEQFF.

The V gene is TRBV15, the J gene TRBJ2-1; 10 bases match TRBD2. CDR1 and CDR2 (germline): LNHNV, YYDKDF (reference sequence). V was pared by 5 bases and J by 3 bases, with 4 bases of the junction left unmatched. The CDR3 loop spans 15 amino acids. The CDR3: CATSPGLAVYNEQFF. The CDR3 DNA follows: TGTGCCACCAGCCCCGGACTAGCGGTCTACAATGAGCAGTTCTTC.

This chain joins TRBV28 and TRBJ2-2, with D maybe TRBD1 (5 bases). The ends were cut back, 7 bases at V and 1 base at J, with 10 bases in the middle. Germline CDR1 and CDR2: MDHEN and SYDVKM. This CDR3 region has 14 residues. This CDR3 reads CASNPTGNTGELFF. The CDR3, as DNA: TGTGCCAGCAACCCCACAGGGAACACCGGGGAGCTGTTTTTT.

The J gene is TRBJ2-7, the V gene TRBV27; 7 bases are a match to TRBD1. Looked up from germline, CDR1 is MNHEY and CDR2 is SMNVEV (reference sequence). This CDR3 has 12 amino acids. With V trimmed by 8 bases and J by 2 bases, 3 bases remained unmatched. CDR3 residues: CASADRAYEQYF. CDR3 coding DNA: TGTGCCAGCGCCGACAGGGCCTACGAGCAGTACTTC.

CDR3 DNA: TGCAGCGTGGTGATATGGACAGGGCCCAACTATGGCTACACCTTC. Encoded protein: CSVVIWTGPNYGYTF. V usage is TRBV29-1 and J usage is TRBJ1-2, with TRBD1 identical over 8 bases. Germline CDR1 and CDR2: SQVTM and ANQGSEA. The V segment lost 6 bases and the J segment 2 bases; nucleotides outside the gene matches: 11. The CDR3 has 15 amino acids.